This T cell receptor (beta chain) is drawn from a study of blood T cell repertoires in COVID-19. Germline V gene data show CDR1 as SGHRS and CDR2 as YFSETQ. The CDR3 is 14 residues long. Trimming removed 0 bases from V and 2 bases from J; junction bases left unmatched: 1. In the study's own analysis: Estimation of nucleated cell counts was performed using reference gene primer amplification. The assay was immunoSEQ multiplex PCR, and TCRdb's table has in-frame clones only and misses some. V, J and clone size reflect that table, while D and trimming were determined from the DNA. The sample lists roughly 180,000 clones; about 85% were seen once.

V and J are TRBV5-1 and TRBJ2-5; 7 nucleotides agree with TRBD1. The sequencing input was peripheral blood. This sequence was found in a man older than 75 with COVID-19, enrolled during active disease. This chain's CDR3 is CASSLADRQETQYF. In nucleotides, the CDR3 is TGCGCCAGCAGCTTGGCGGACAGGCAAGAGACCCAGTACTTC.